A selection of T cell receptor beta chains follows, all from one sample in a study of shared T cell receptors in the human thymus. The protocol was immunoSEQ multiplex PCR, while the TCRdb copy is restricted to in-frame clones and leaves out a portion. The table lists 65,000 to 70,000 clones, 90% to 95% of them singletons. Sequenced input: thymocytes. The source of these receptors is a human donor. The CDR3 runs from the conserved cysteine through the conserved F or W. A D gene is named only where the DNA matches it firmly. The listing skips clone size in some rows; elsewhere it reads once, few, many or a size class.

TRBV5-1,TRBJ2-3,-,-,CASSFRPSHLSLFPDTQYF,TGCGCCAGCAGCTTTCGTCCTAGCCACCTGAGTCTCTTCCCAGATACGCAGTATTTT
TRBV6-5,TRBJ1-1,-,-,CASSYEDHGNTEAFF,TGTGCCAGCAGTTACGAGGACCACGGGAACACTGAAGCTTTCTTT
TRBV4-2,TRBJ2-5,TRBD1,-,CASSQTRGRGGPIKQETQYF,TGTGCCAGCAGCCAAACCCGCGGAAGAGGGGGCCCAATTAAACAAGAGACCCAGTACTTC
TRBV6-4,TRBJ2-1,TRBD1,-,CASSPNEGQASSSYNEQFF,TGTGCCAGCAGCCCCAACGAGGGACAGGCTTCGAGCTCCTACAATGAGCAGTTCTTC
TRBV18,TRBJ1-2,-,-,CASSTEGEDGHSGYTF,TGTGCCAGCTCAACAGAGGGCGAGGACGGCCACAGTGGCTACACCTTC
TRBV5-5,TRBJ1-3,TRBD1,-,CASSWTGLGNTIYF,TGTGCCAGCAGCTGGACAGGGCTTGGAAACACCATATATTTT
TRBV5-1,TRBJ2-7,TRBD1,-,CASSLADRGLHEQYF,TGCGCCAGCAGCTTGGCGGACAGGGGGCTCCACGAGCAGTACTTC
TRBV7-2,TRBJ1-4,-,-,CASSLVPTSQVQVNEKLFF,TGTGCCAGCAGCTTAGTCCCGACAAGCCAGGTGCAAGTTAATGAAAAACTGTTTTTT
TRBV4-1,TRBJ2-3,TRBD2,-,CASSQGSLAGGLRHTDTQYF,TGCGCCAGCAGCCAAGGATCCCTAGCGGGGGGGTTAAGGCATACAGATACGCAGTATTTT
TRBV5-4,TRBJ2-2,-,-,CASSLAEGGINTGELFF,TGTGCCAGCAGCTTGGCAGAGGGGGGAATTAACACCGGGGAGCTGTTTTTT
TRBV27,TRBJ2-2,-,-,CASSLTMTVSNTGELFF,TGTGCCAGCAGTTTAACCATGACGGTATCGAACACCGGGGAGCTGTTTTTT
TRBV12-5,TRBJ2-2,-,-,CASGTSFGHPIEKNTGELFF,TGTGCTAGTGGTACCTCCTTCGGACACCCCATTGAGAAGAACACCGGGGAGCTGTTTTTT
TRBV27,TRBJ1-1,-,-,CASSPGWGGQAEAFF,TGTGCCAGCAGTCCTGGGTGGGGGGGTCAAGCTGAAGCTTTCTTT
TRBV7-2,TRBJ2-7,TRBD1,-,CASSKGAVAYEQYF,TGTGCCAGCAGCAAGGGGGCGGTGGCCTACGAGCAGTACTTC
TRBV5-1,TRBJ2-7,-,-,CASSLAGSNYEQYF,TGCGCCAGCAGCTTGGCGGGTTCCAACTACGAGCAGTACTTC
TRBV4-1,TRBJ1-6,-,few,CASSQDWCRQPNSPLHF,TGCGCCAGCAGCCAAGATTGGTGCCGACAGCCCAATTCACCCCTCCACTTT
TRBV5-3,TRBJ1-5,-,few,CARSSSTAKFNQPQHF,TGTGCCAGAAGCTCCTCGACAGCCAAGTTTAATCAGCCCCAGCATTTT
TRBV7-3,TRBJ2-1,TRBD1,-,CASSLTPGQGYNEQFF,TGTGCCAGCAGCTTAACGCCGGGACAGGGATACAATGAGCAGTTCTTC
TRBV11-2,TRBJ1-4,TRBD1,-,CASSPRGEGYEKLFF,TGTGCCAGCAGTCCCAGGGGGGAGGGCTACGAAAAACTGTTTTTT
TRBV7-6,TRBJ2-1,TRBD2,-,CASSLGPRLAGALYNEQFF,TGTGCCAGCAGCTTAGGGCCCAGACTAGCGGGGGCTTTATACAATGAGCAGTTCTTC
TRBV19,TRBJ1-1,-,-,CASSHRLRANTEAFF,TGTGCCAGTAGTCACCGTCTCAGGGCGAACACTGAAGCTTTCTTT
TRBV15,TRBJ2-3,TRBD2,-,CATSTGLAGDTTDTQYF,TGTGCCACCAGCACAGGACTAGCGGGGGATACCACAGATACGCAGTATTTT
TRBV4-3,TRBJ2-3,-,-,CASSDPPSTDTQYF,TGCGCCTCATCTGACCCCCCTAGCACAGATACGCAGTATTTT
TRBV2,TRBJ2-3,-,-,CASSEADSTGPTADTQYF,TGTGCCAGCAGTGAAGCCGACTCGACAGGTCCTACTGCAGATACGCAGTATTTT
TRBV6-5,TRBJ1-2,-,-,CASSYARGLNYGYTF,TGTGCCAGCAGTTACGCCCGTGGGTTAAACTATGGCTACACCTTC
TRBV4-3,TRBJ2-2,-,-,CASSQLTGEDTGELFF,TGCGCCAGCAGCCAACTAACAGGGGAGGATACCGGGGAGCTGTTTTTT
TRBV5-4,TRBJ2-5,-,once,CASSHSWGETQYF,TGTGCCAGCAGCCACAGTTGGGGGGAGACCCAGTACTTC
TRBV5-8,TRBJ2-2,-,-,CASSLRANTGELFF,TGTGCCAGCAGCTTGCGGGCGAACACCGGGGAGCTGTTTTTT
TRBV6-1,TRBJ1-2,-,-,CASSELISSDGYTF,TGTGCCAGCAGTGAACTAATATCATCCGACGGCTACACCTTC
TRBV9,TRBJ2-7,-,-,CASSGGRGSYEQYF,TGTGCCAGCAGCGGGGGACGGGGCTCCTACGAGCAGTACTTC
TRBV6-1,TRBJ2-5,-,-,CASSEDRQPKETQYF,TGTGCCAGCAGTGAAGATAGACAGCCTAAAGAGACCCAGTACTTC
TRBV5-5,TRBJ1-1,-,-,CASSLSGPEAFF,TGTGCCAGCAGCCTGTCGGGCCCTGAAGCTTTCTTT
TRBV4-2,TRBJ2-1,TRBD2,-,CASSQGTRGNEQFF,TGTGCCAGCAGCCAAGGGACTAGGGGCAATGAGCAGTTCTTC
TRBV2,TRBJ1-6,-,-,CASSEVCMGRNNSPLHF,TGTGCCAGCAGTGAAGTCTGTATGGGCCGGAATAATTCACCCCTCCACTTT
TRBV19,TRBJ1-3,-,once,CASSISNGRYSGNTIYF,TGTGCCAGTAGTATTTCGAACGGCCGTTACTCTGGAAACACCATATATTTT
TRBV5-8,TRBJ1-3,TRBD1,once,CASSPYRDRGVNTIYF,TGTGCCAGCAGCCCGTACCGGGACAGGGGAGTGAACACCATATATTTT
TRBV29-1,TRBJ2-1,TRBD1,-,CSVGQGAPNEQFF,TGCAGCGTTGGGCAGGGGGCGCCCAATGAGCAGTTCTTC
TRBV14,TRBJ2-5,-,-,CASSQKLSRACGTQYF,TGTGCCAGCAGCCAGAAGTTGAGCAGGGCTTGCGGGACCCAGTACTTC
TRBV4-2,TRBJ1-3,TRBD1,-,CASSQFSPGQGGSGNTIYF,TGTGCCAGCAGTCAATTCTCTCCGGGACAGGGGGGCTCTGGAAACACCATATATTTT
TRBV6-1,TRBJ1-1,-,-,CASSGARGHTEAFF,TGTGCCAGCAGTGGCGCCAGGGGCCACACTGAAGCTTTCTTT
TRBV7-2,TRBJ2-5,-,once,CASSSVDPGRETQYF,TGTGCCAGCAGCTCAGTAGACCCCGGCAGAGAGACCCAGTACTTC
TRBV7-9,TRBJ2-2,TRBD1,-,CASSQGQGSTYGELFF,TGTGCCAGCAGCCAGGGACAGGGGTCTACCTACGGGGAGCTGTTTTTT
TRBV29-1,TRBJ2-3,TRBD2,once,CSVGLAGGHADTQYF,TGCAGCGTTGGACTAGCGGGGGGGCACGCAGATACGCAGTATTTT
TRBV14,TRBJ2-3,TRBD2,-,CASSQGRGGSTDTQYF,TGTGCCAGCAGCCAAGGGCGGGGGGGAAGCACAGATACGCAGTATTTT
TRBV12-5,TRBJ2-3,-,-,CASGFSGASTDTQYF,TGTGCTAGTGGTTTCTCAGGGGCTTCCACAGATACGCAGTATTTT
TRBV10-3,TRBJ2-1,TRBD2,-,CAISESGSGGESSYNEQFF,TGTGCCATCAGTGAGTCAGGTAGCGGGGGGGAAAGCTCCTACAATGAGCAGTTCTTC